These 8 T cell receptor beta chains share one sample of origin, sequenced in a study of OX40 agonist ivuxolimab in advanced cancers. The method was immunoSEQ multiplex PCR; TCRdb's version includes in-frame clones alone and lacks a portion of them. The sample lists 42,000 or so clones; around 87% were seen once. The sample consisted of CD4+ or CD8+ T cells sorted from blood, taken in a trial of the OX40 agonist ivuxolimab. These receptors were collected from an adult with an advanced solid tumor such as melanoma, head and neck, liver or kidney cancer.

V and J are TRBV28 and TRBJ1-5, with D possibly being TRBD1 (5 bases). The CDR3 has 16 amino acids. The germline V gene has CDR1 MDHEN and CDR2 SYDVKM. V lost 3 bases, J lost 0 bases, and 12 bases lay in between. CDR3 sequence: CASSFSGFYSNQPQHF. The CDR3 DNA is TGTGCCAGCAGTTTTTCAGGGTTTTATAGCAATCAGCCCCAGCATTTT.

This clone has more than one count but fewer than ten. The chain joins TRBV5-1 to TRBJ2-5; 8 nucleotides agree with TRBD1. The CDR3 is made up of 17 amino acids. Per germline, CDR1 SGHRS and CDR2 YFSETQ. V shed 2 bases and J 2 bases; nucleotides not matched to a gene: 11. The CDR3 sequence is CASSFLGQGQFQETQYF. CDR3 DNA: TGCGCCAGCAGCTTTCTCGGACAGGGACAATTTCAAGAGACCCAGTACTTC.

The rearrangement links TRBV7-8 to TRBJ1-1, with D tentatively TRBD1 (6 bases). The CDR3 contains 16 residues. The V gene's germline CDR1 is SGHVS and CDR2 FQNEAQ. Trimming took 5 bases from V and 0 from J, leaving 16 bases between them. CDR3 sequence (DNA): TGTGCCAGCAGCCAACGTAACAGGGACTTGAACACTGAAGCTTTCTTT. Residues: CASSQRNRDLNTEAFF. The variable domain in full, with the rest retrieved from reference TRBV7-8 and TRBJ1-1, is GAGVSQSPRYKVAKRGQDVALRCDPISGHVSLFWYQQALGQGPEFLTYFQNEAQLDKSGLPSDRFFAERPEGSVSTLKIQRTQQEDSAVYLCASSQRNRDLNTEAFFGQGTRLTVV.

The chain uses TRBV11-2 and TRBJ1-1, with D unclear. Germline-derived CDR1 and CDR2 are SGHAT and FQNNGV. The germline V and J ends were trimmed by 3 bases and 1 base, with 6 bases remaining between them. The CDR3 consists of 13 residues. The CDR3 nucleotides are TGTGCCAGCAGCTTTGAGCGGAACACTGAAGCTTTCTTT. Residues: CASSFERNTEAFF.

The chain recombines TRBV7-2 with TRBJ2-1; no firm D call. The CDR3 runs to 15 residues. V lost 0 bases, J lost 4 bases, and 10 bases lay in between. From germline, CDR1 is SGHTA and CDR2 FQGNSA. CDR3 residues: CASSLAWGPYNEQFF. CDR3 bases: TGTGCCAGCAGCTTAGCGTGGGGTCCGTACAATGAGCAGTTCTTC.

The V and J genes are TRBV28 and TRBJ1-5, with D unresolved. Between the trimmed V and J ends, which lost 6 bases and 7 bases, there was a span of 10 bases. This CDR3 spans 12 amino acids. Germline V lookup: CDR1 MDHEN, CDR2 SYDVKM. The CDR3 nucleotides are TGTGCCAGCAGAGGTGGGGAACAGCCCCAGCATTTT. Residues: CASRGGEQPQHF.

This rearrangement joins TRBV6-1 to TRBJ2-7; D uncertain. This CDR3 is built from 11 residues. Germline V lookup: CDR1 MNHNS, CDR2 SASEGT. Trimming stripped 6 bases from V and 3 bases from J, with 6 bases between. CDR3 nucleotides: TGTGCCAGCAGACAGTTCTACGAGCAGTACTTC. It translates to CASRQFYEQYF.

The chain uses TRBV7-9 and TRBJ2-1; 10 bases map to TRBD2. With V trimmed by 9 bases and J by 6 bases, 5 bases remained unmatched. The CDR3 loop spans 13 amino acids. Germline-derived CDR1 and CDR2 are SEHNR and FQNEAQ (reference sequence). For the CDR3, the DNA is TGTGCCAGTCGGACTAGCGGCCTCAATGAGCAGTTCTTC. Residues: CASRTSGLNEQFF.